The 19 T cell receptor beta chains below were found in one sample sequenced in a study of regulatory T cells in long-lasting Graves disease. iRepertoire HTBI primers and Arm-PCR of CDR3 regions built TCR beta libraries. MiXCR, run by TCRdb on the multiplex PCR reads, gives a single entry per CDR3 protein. The table shows hundreds of thousands of distinct CDR3 sequences, with 14% to 15% occurring only once. Noted time point: newly diagnosed GD, antithyroid drugs for less than 3 months. Isolated PBMC RNA provided the starting material for the TCR library. The same sample was also studied in work on T cells in Graves' hyperthyroidism and ophthalmopathy.

This sample comprised peripheral blood mononuclear cells (PBMCs), obtained at new diagnosis, from a patient treated with antithyroid drugs. These receptor sequences come from a woman in her thirties or forties with Graves disease.

This clonotype has at least ten counts. The rearrangement links TRBV24-1 to TRBJ2-3, with unresolved D. V gave up 4 bases and J gave up 2 bases, with 3 bases separating them. The CDR3 extends over 12 amino acids. CDR1 is KGHDR, CDR2 SFDVKD, per germline. This CDR3 is CATSDSTDTQYF. CDR3 in DNA: TGTGCCACCAGTGACTCCACAGATACGCAGTATTTT.

Ten or more counts support this clonotype. V gene TRBV6-9 combines with J gene TRBJ2-5; D gene ambiguous. This CDR3 region has 15 residues. The germline V gene encodes CDR1 MNHGY and CDR2 SVAAGI. The ends were cut back, 3 bases at V and 5 bases at J, with 16 bases in the middle. The CDR3 nucleotides read TGTGCCAGCAGTTACTCCGCCCATGGAAGGGAGACCCAGTACTTC. As protein: CASSYSAHGRETQYF.

V gene TRBV3-1 combines with J gene TRBJ1-2; D perhaps matches TRBD1 (6 bases). The CDR3 extends over 15 amino acids. Trimming stripped 0 bases from V and 7 bases from J, with 15 bases between. Per the germline V gene, CDR1 is LGHDT and CDR2 is YNNKEL (reference sequence). CDR3 residues: CASSQDDLGGAGYTF. CDR3 nucleotide sequence: TGTGCCAGCAGCCAAGATGACCTGGGGGGCGCTGGCTACACCTTC.

This clonotype was counted at least ten times. The chain is built from TRBV29-1 and TRBJ2-1, with D possibly TRBD1 on 6 matching bases. Germline V CDR1 and CDR2: SQVTM, ANQGSEA. The CDR3 runs 15 residues. Trimming stripped 2 bases from V and 3 bases from J, with 14 bases between. This CDR3 reads CSVEQGWVYYNEQFF. The CDR3 DNA follows: TGCAGCGTTGAACAGGGGTGGGTCTACTACAATGAGCAGTTCTTC.

The sample holds many counts of this clonotype. This chain joins TRBV30 and TRBJ2-2; TRBD2 aligns across 13 bases. Germline V gene data show CDR1 as GTSNPN and CDR2 as SVGIG (reference sequence). V lost 7 bases, J lost 3 bases, and 2 bases stayed unmatched. The CDR3 runs to 14 residues. The CDR3 DNA is TGTGCCTTTGGACTAGCGGGAGACACCGGGGAGCTGTTTTTT. This sequence encodes CAFGLAGDTGELFF.

For this clonotype: With a much larger clone just one base away, this may be a read error. The gene calls are TRBV7-8 and TRBJ2-5, with 8 bases matching TRBD2. The CDR3 has 13 residues. Trimming at V came to 9 bases and at J to 3 bases, leaving 6 bases not matched to a gene. CDR1 and CDR2 from the germline V gene are SGHVS and FQNEAQ. This chain's CDR3 is CARTVLAEETQYF. Written as DNA, the CDR3 is TGTGCCAGAACCGTACTAGCGGAAGAGACCCAGTACTTC.

This clonotype has a handful of counts. The chain is built from TRBV6-1 and TRBJ1-5, with 9 bases lining up with TRBD1. V dropped 6 bases and J dropped 2; count of bases not matched to a gene: 8. The CDR3 extends over 16 amino acids. Germline CDR1 reads MNHNS; CDR2 reads SASEGT. The CDR3 DNA reads TGTGCCAGCAGGCCGGGACAGGGCATGGGCAATCAGCCCCAGCATTTT. Translation gives CASRPGQGMGNQPQHF.

The V gene is TRBV3-2, the J gene TRBJ2-5; the table's D call, TRBD1, was not checked against the DNA. TRBV3-2 is a listed pseudogene. The CDR3 runs 16 residues. CDR3 region: CASSQGSQGSEETQYF. The DNA of the CDR3 is TGTGCCAGCAGCCAAGGAAGTCAGGGATCCGAAGAGACCCAGTACTTC.

The rearrangement joins TRBV5-5 to TRBJ2-3; TRBD2 might be the D (6 bases). The V gene lost 4 bases and the J gene lost 10 bases, with 25 bases spanning the gap. The CDR3 is 16 residues long. Germline values: CDR1 SGHKS, CDR2 YYEKEE (reference sequence). Here the CDR3 reads CASSLSQGFLADSQYF. The CDR3 coding sequence is TGTGCCAGCAGCCTCTCTCAGGGTTTTTTAGCGGATTCGCAGTATTTT.

The sample holds many counts of this clonotype. The chain is built from TRBV20-1 and TRBJ2-2; 7 nucleotides line up with TRBD1. The CDR3 is 11 amino acids. The J segment lost 13 bases and the V segment lost 6 bases, leaving 8 bases of the junction unmatched. CDR1 is DFQATT and CDR2 is SNEGSKA in the germline V gene (reference sequence). CDR3 loop: CSAYDREGLFF. The CDR3 nucleotides are TGCAGTGCCTATGACAGGGAAGGGCTGTTTTTT.

This clonotype occurred many times. V is TRBV5-1 and J is TRBJ1-5, with TRBD1 matching 8 bases. Germline CDR1 is SGHRS and CDR2 is YFSETQ. J gave up 5 bases and V 0 bases, and 7 bases lay outside the gene matches. This CDR3 contains 16 residues. CDR3 in amino acids: CASSLGPTGGDQPQHF. CDR3 bases: TGCGCCAGCAGCTTGGGCCCTACAGGGGGGGATCAGCCCCAGCATTTT.

This clonotype was seen at least ten times. The chain employs TRBV28 and TRBJ2-5; 7 bases line up with TRBD2. CDR1 is MDHEN, CDR2 SYDVKM, per germline. The CDR3 runs to 14 residues. V shed 2 bases and J 5 bases; nucleotides not matched to a gene: 5. CDR3 nucleotide sequence: TGTGCCAGCAGTTTAGGGGGGGGTTCGGAGACCCAGTACTTC. It translates to CASSLGGGSETQYF.

This clonotype was seen repeatedly, ten times or more. V gene TRBV18 combines with J gene TRBJ2-1; D unresolved. The CDR3 extends over 12 amino acids. V lost 0 bases to trimming and J lost 9 bases, with 6 bases between them. Germline values: CDR1 KGHSH, CDR2 LQKENI. CDR3 in DNA: TGTGCCAGCTCACCACCGGGAATTGAGCAGTTCTTC. Its translation: CASSPPGIEQFF.

The gene calls are TRBV24-1 and TRBJ2-3; TRBD1 or TRBD2 may be the D gene (5 bases each). Germline V gives CDR1 KGHDR, CDR2 SFDVKD. The CDR3 has 15 amino acids. V was pared by 1 base and J by 5 bases, with 12 bases between. The chain's CDR3 is CATSDFSPGLDTQYF. The DNA of the CDR3 is TGTGCCACCAGTGATTTCAGCCCGGGGCTAGATACGCAGTATTTT.

About this clonotype: A much larger clone differs from this one at a single base, so this may be a read error. The J gene is TRBJ1-5, the V gene TRBV28; 7 bases agree with TRBD1. CDR1 and CDR2 (germline): MDHEN, SYDVKM. CDR3 length: 15 amino acids. CDR3 DNA sequence: TGTCCCAGCAGGCGACAGGGAGGGTCCAATCAGCCCCAGCATTTT. The encoded protein is CPSRRQGGSNQPQHF.

This clonotype was recorded at least ten times. The chain links TRBV18 to TRBJ2-1; possibly TRBD2 for D (5 bases). This CDR3 comprises 18 residues. Germline loops: CDR1 KGHSH, CDR2 LQKENI. Trimming stripped 0 bases from V and 1 base from J, with 16 bases between. CDR3 sequence: CASSPPGLRIRSYNEQFF. DNA for the CDR3: TGTGCCAGCTCACCACCAGGACTTCGAATTAGGTCCTACAATGAGCAGTTCTTC. The whole variable domain, filled in from reference TRBV18 and TRBJ2-1, reads NAGVMQNPRHLVRRRGQEARLRCSPMKGHSHVYWYRQLPEEGLKFMVYLQKENIIDESGMPKERFSAEFPKEGPSILRIQQVVRGDSAAYFCASSPPGLRIRSYNEQFFGPGTRLTVL.

The chain employs TRBV20-1 and TRBJ1-2; no reliable D call. This CDR3 has 11 residues. The ends were cut back, 1 base at V and 4 bases at J, with 4 bases in the middle. Germline assignment: CDR1 DFQATT and CDR2 SNEGSKA (reference sequence). The CDR3 DNA reads as TGCAGTGCTAGAGTCCCCTATGGCTACACCTTC. Protein: CSARVPYGYTF.

The genes are TRBV9 and TRBJ2-1; D gene uncertain. Germline loops: CDR1 SGDLS, CDR2 YYNGEE. V was cut by 0 bases and J by 4 bases, with 8 bases left in between. This CDR3 contains 14 residues. In DNA, the CDR3 is TGTGCCAGCAGCGTAGCCCAGTCTTACAATGAGCAGTTCTTC. Protein: CASSVAQSYNEQFF.

This clonotype was counted ten times or more. The chain combines TRBV28 with TRBJ2-7; D is perhaps TRBD2 (6 bases). Germline loops: CDR1 MDHEN, CDR2 SYDVKM. This CDR3 is 19 amino acids long. Between the trimmed V and J ends, which lost 3 bases and 3 bases, there was a span of 27 bases. The chain's CDR3 is CASSFPPQGSGVVLYEQYF. CDR3 in DNA: TGTGCCAGCAGTTTCCCGCCTCAAGGTAGCGGAGTAGTCCTCTACGAGCAGTACTTC.